Included here is one TCR beta chain sequence, with context. The antigen is not known. These data are taken from a study of T cell repertoires in cytomegalovirus infection. As for the study in general: Indications came from public TCR beta signatures; they pointed to CMV infection and to a matching HLA type.

One entry per CDR3 protein, called by TCRdb with MiXCR from the reads. The profile shows 450,000 to 550,000 distinct CDR3 sequences, about 15% of them singletons. Germline CDR1 SNHLY, CDR2 FYNNEI. The V gene lost 6 bases and the J gene lost 0 bases, with 15 bases spanning the gap. The CDR3 is 17 amino acids. Study-level findings and limits: The response measured ex vivo was dominated by TCR beta clonotypes (HLA-C-restricted and CMV-specific). Identification of carriers of CMV plus the relevant HLA was performed using cumulative public TCR beta family frequency.

Sequenced: CD8+ T cells from PBMCs. The gene calls are TRBV2 and TRBJ1-6, with a possible D match to TRBD1 (5 bases). This receptor was obtained from a human donor in good health (CMV status not recorded). Some clones in this sample may be carry-over from other donors' samples. The CDR3 sequence is CASRAPGGSSYNSPLHF. As DNA, the CDR3 is TGTGCCAGCAGGGCCCCGGGGGGGAGCTCCTATAATTCACCCCTCCACTTT.